These T cell receptor beta chains were read from a single sample in a study of OX40 agonist ivuxolimab in advanced cancers. Sequenced by immunoSEQ multiplex PCR; TCRdb stores in-frame clones only, minus some. In the table there are 60,000 to 80,000 clones, roughly 82% of which are singletons. The source was CD4+ or CD8+ T cells sorted from blood, collected in a trial of the OX40 agonist ivuxolimab. The receptors stem from an adult with an advanced solid tumor such as melanoma, head and neck, liver or kidney cancer. The CDR3 runs from the conserved cysteine through the conserved F or W. D genes are given only for firm matches. The listing skips clone size in some rows; elsewhere it reads once, few, many or a size class.

>TRBV5-1|.|TRBJ2-1|.
CASSLEGGRNEQFF
TGCGCCAGCAGCTTGGAGGGCGGCAGGAATGAGCAGTTCTTC
>TRBV28|TRBD1|TRBJ1-1|.
CASSLPGGVQAFF
TGTGCCAGCAGTCTTCCAGGGGGCGTACAAGCTTTCTTT
>TRBV5-5|.|TRBJ2-2|.
CASALMGDNTGELFF
TGTGCCAGCGCCTTAATGGGGGATAACACCGGGGAGCTGTTTTTT
>TRBV11-2|.|TRBJ1-2|.
CASSVSRDNAAGYTF
TGTGCCAGCAGCGTTTCCCGGGACAACGCTGCAGGCTACACCTTC
>TRBV6-6|TRBD1|TRBJ2-7|.
CASSYGQGFYEQYF
TGTGCCAGCAGTTACGGACAGGGGTTCTACGAGCAGTACTTC
>TRBV25-1|.|TRBJ2-3|.
CASSDPGSDTQYF
TGTGCCAGCAGTGATCCGGGGTCGGATACGCAGTATTTT
>TRBV2|.|TRBJ2-7|.
CASAKQGHSSYEQYF
TGTGCCAGCGCAAAACAGGGACACAGCTCCTACGAGCAGTACTTC
>TRBV10-3|.|TRBJ2-2|.
CAISGVAGYSGELFF
TGTGCCATCAGTGGGGTGGCAGGGTATTCCGGGGAGCTGTTTTTT
>TRBV10-2|TRBD1|TRBJ1-1|few
CASSEQGSTEAFF
TGCGCCAGCAGTGAACAGGGGAGCACTGAAGCTTTCTTT
>TRBV7-2|.|TRBJ2-2|.
CASSLTGELFF
TGTGCCAGCAGCTTAACCGGGGAGCTGTTTTTT
>TRBV19|.|TRBJ2-2|.
CASSIGKASGELFF
TGTGCCAGTAGTATAGGCAAGGCCAGCGGGGAGCTGTTTTTT
>TRBV7-2|.|TRBJ2-2|.
CASSLGTGELFF
TGTGCCAGCAGCTTAGGCACCGGGGAGCTGTTTTTT
>TRBV10-3|.|TRBJ2-2|.
CAISESKGVSSKLFF
TGTGCCATCAGTGAGTCGAAGGGGGTGAGCTCGAAGCTGTTTTTT
>TRBV6-5|TRBD2|TRBJ2-5|.
CASSSLGLAGSKTQYF
TGTGCCAGCAGTTCACTCGGACTAGCGGGTTCGAAGACCCAGTACTTC
>TRBV27|.|TRBJ1-2|.
CASRSTNSYGYTF
TGTGCCAGCAGAAGCACTAACAGCTATGGCTACACCTTC
>TRBV4-3|TRBD2|TRBJ2-2|.
CASSLTSGLTTAGELFF
TGCGCCAGCAGCCTAACTAGCGGGTTAACCACCGCCGGGGAGCTGTTTTTT
>TRBV7-9|.|TRBJ2-1|once
CASSLDTSEQFF
TGTGCCAGCAGCTTAGATACGAGTGAGCAGTTCTTC
>TRBV11-1|.|TRBJ2-7|.
CASRTSRSYEQYF
TGTGCCAGCAGGACTAGTCGCTCCTACGAGCAGTACTTC
>TRBV7-9|.|TRBJ2-1|.
CASSEDGIGYNEQFF
TGTGCCAGCAGCGAAGACGGGATTGGCTACAATGAGCAGTTCTTC
>TRBV9|TRBD2|TRBJ2-7|.
CASSLGTSGGAYEQYF
TGTGCCAGCAGCCTCGGGACTAGCGGGGGGGCCTACGAGCAGTACTTC
>TRBV18|.|TRBJ2-7|.
CASSMDRESYEQYF
TGTGCCAGCTCTATGGACAGAGAATCCTACGAGCAGTACTTC
>TRBV7-2|.|TRBJ2-2|.
CASSLQGGPNTGELFF
TGTGCCAGCAGCCTACAGGGAGGGCCCAACACCGGGGAGCTGTTTTTT
>TRBV28|TRBD1|TRBJ1-5|.
CASSKGQLLDQPQHF
TGTGCCAGCAGCAAGGGACAGCTTCTGGATCAGCCCCAGCATTTT
>TRBV7-6|.|TRBJ2-7|.
CASSLGWTIDHEQYF
TGTGCCAGCAGCTTAGGTTGGACTATTGACCACGAGCAGTACTTC
>TRBV7-2|TRBD1|TRBJ2-4|.
CASSQDRGDIQYF
TGTGCCAGCAGCCAAGACAGGGGAGACATTCAGTACTTC
>TRBV7-2|.|TRBJ2-7|.
CASSPQALSYEQYF
TGTGCCAGCAGCCCCCAGGCGCTCTCCTACGAGCAGTACTTC
>TRBV11-2|.|TRBJ2-3|.
CASSLEMAEDTQYF
TGTGCCAGCAGCTTAGAAATGGCGGAAGATACGCAGTATTTT
>TRBV7-2|.|TRBJ2-1|once
CASSLVRGAAYEQFF
TGTGCCAGCAGCTTAGTCAGGGGGGCCGCTTATGAGCAGTTCTTC
>TRBV4-3|TRBD1|TRBJ1-4|.
CASSQEGGNNEKLFF
TGCGCCAGCAGCCAAGAAGGGGGCAACAATGAAAAACTGTTTTTT
>TRBV5-1|.|TRBJ2-7|.
CASSRTQGRSYEQYF
TGCGCCAGCAGCAGAACCCAAGGGAGGTCCTACGAGCAGTACTTC
>TRBV27|TRBD2|TRBJ2-7|.
CASRPLAGSYEQYF
TGTGCCAGCAGGCCTCTAGCGGGGTCCTACGAGCAGTACTTC
>TRBV28|.|TRBJ2-3|few
CASSSSYRDTQYF
TGTGCCAGCAGTTCATCCTACAGGGATACGCAGTATTTT
>TRBV4-3|TRBD1|TRBJ2-1|.
CASSQGRGQGYFSYNEQFF
TGCGCCAGCAGCCAAGGGCGGGGACAGGGTTATTTCTCCTACAATGAGCAGTTCTTC
>TRBV6-1|.|TRBJ1-2|.
CASSAQGRYTF
TGTGCCAGCAGTGCACAGGGCCGCTACACCTTC
>TRBV6-6|TRBD2|TRBJ2-7|.
CASRDTSGSSYEQYF
TGTGCCAGCAGGGACACTAGCGGGAGTTCCTACGAGCAGTACTTC
>TRBV4-1|TRBD1|TRBJ1-1|.
CASSQDMRAARGRTEAFF
TGCGCCAGCAGCCAAGATATGCGTGCGGCAAGGGGGCGCACTGAAGCTTTCTTT
>TRBV6-6|TRBD2|TRBJ2-5|.
CASRRAGGAGETQYF
TGTGCCAGCAGACGTGCGGGAGGGGCTGGAGAGACCCAGTACTTC
>TRBV7-3|TRBD2|TRBJ2-1|.
CASSLAGAYNEQFF
TGTGCCAGCAGCCTAGCGGGAGCTTACAATGAGCAGTTCTTC
>TRBV10-3|.|TRBJ1-5|.
CASLARALSTGNQPQHF
TGTGCCTCCCTGGCCAGGGCGCTGTCTACGGGCAATCAGCCCCAGCATTTT
>TRBV7-8|TRBD1|TRBJ1-3|.
CASSLNDRAGNTIYF
TGTGCCAGCAGCTTAAACGACAGGGCTGGAAACACCATATATTTT
>TRBV7-2|TRBD1|TRBJ1-1|.
CASSPDRVSAFF
TGTGCCAGCAGCCCGGACAGGGTCTCAGCTTTCTTT
>TRBV7-8|.|TRBJ1-5|.
CASSNGDRNQPQHF
TGTGCCAGCAGCAACGGGGACCGCAATCAGCCCCAGCATTTT
>TRBV5-6|TRBD1|TRBJ2-7|.
CASSGGQGVSGEQYF
TGTGCCAGCAGCGGCGGACAGGGTGTATCGGGCGAGCAGTACTTC
>TRBV15|TRBD1|TRBJ2-7|once
CATSARRASGTGGSYEQYF
TGTGCCACCAGCGCTCGACGAGCGTCCGGGACAGGGGGTTCCTACGAGCAGTACTTC